Included here is one T cell receptor beta chain sequence, with context. Antigen unknown. Sequencing was performed with immunoSEQ multiplex PCR; in TCRdb, only in-frame clones are kept and a portion is missing. The data contain tens of thousands of clones, more than 85% of them seen just once; the ten biggest clones take up more than 0.85%. Thawed unstimulated PBMCs were FACS-sorted by CD3, CD4 and CD8 into two populations. The source of the sample is a study of T cell clones after liver transplantation. Regarding the study as a whole: A significant post-transplant drop in circulating graft-donor-reactive CD4 TCRbeta sequences occurred in most of the 8 subjects. Rather than being deleted, graft donor-reactive T cells may have moved into the graft.

The sample in question was CD4+ T cells from blood, obtained less than 26 months after liver transplant. This TCR came from a human patient who received a liver transplant. The T cells may come from the graft donor.

The CDR3 reads CASSYSYGSLTNEQFF. In DNA form, the CDR3 reads TGTGCCAGCAGTTACTCGTACGGGAGCCTAACAAATGAGCAGTTCTTC. The genes are TRBV6-5 and TRBJ2-1, with D possibly being TRBD2 (6 bases). Germline assignment: CDR1 MNHEY and CDR2 SVGAGI. V was clipped by 0 bases and J by 7 bases, with 16 bases between them. CDR3 size: 16 residues.